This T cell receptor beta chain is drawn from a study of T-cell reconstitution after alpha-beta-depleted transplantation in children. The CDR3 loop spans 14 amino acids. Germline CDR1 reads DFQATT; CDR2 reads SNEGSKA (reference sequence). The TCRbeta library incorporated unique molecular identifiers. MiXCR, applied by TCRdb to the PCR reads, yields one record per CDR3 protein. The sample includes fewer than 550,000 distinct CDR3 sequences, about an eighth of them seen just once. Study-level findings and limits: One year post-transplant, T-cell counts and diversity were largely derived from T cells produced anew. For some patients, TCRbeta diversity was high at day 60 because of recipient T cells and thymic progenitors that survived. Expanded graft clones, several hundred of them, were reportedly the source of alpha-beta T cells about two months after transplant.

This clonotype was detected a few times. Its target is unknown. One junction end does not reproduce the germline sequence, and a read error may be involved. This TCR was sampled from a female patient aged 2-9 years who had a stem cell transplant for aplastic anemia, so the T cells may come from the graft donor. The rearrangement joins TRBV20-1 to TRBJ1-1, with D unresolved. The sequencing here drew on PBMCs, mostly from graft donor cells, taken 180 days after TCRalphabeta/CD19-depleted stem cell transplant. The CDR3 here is CSARGLNGPTEAFF. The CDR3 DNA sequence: TGCAGTGCAAGAGGTCTTAACGGACCCACTGAAGCTTTCTTT.